Listed below are T cell receptor beta chains from one sample, sequenced in a study of T cells in Graves' hyperthyroidism and ophthalmopathy. MiXCR, applied by TCRdb to the multiplex PCR reads, yields one record per CDR3 protein. The sample consists of 400,000 to 500,000 distinct CDR3 sequences, approximately 15% of them appearing once. The specimen sequenced was blood. These receptors originate from a woman between 18 and 29 years old with Graves' hyperthyroidism. CDR3s include the opening cysteine and the closing phenylalanine or tryptophan. The D gene is left open where the match is weak. Rows may omit the clone size; those that give it use once, few, many or a size class.

size,D,J,V,CDR3,DNA
.,.,TRBJ2-3,TRBV11-2,CASSFASTTDTQYF,TGTGCCAGCAGCTTCGCATCAACCACGGATACGCAGTATTTT
many,.,TRBJ1-6,TRBV2,CASRENTGTLNSPLHF,TGTGCCAGCAGAGAAAATACCGGGACTCTAAATTCACCCCTCCACTTT
many,.,TRBJ2-5,TRBV12-5,CASGLVGQRRDQETQYF,TGTGCTAGTGGTTTGGTAGGACAGCGGAGGGACCAAGAGACCCAGTACTTC
once,TRBD1,TRBJ2-7,TRBV28,CASSSQTGHYYEQYF,TGTGCCAGCAGTTCCCAGACAGGGCACTACTACGAGCAGTACTTC
many,TRBD2,TRBJ2-5,TRBV15,CATSRVRLALQETQYF,TGTGCCACCAGCAGAGTACGACTAGCGCTTCAAGAGACCCAGTACTTC
few,TRBD2,TRBJ2-2,TRBV7-6,CASSLALLPSLAGGSGELFF,TGTGCCAGCAGCTTAGCGCTTCTGCCCTCGCTAGCGGGTGGTTCCGGGGAGCTGTTTTTT
many,.,TRBJ1-1,TRBV11-2,CASSLGIYTEAFF,TGTGCCAGCAGCTTAGGGATTTACACTGAAGCTTTCTTT
few,.,TRBJ1-1,TRBV19,CASSNMPGTQNTEAFF,TGTGCCAGTAGTAATATGCCTGGCACTCAAAACACTGAAGCTTTCTTT
many,TRBD2,TRBJ2-1,TRBV10-3,CAIRGTGTSNEQFF,TGTGCCATCAGGGGGACCGGGACTAGCAATGAGCAGTTCTTC
.,.,TRBJ1-1,TRBV7-9,CASSFQGLESAEAFF,TGTGCCAGCAGCTTTCAGGGGCTAGAGTCGGCTGAAGCTTTCTTT
few,TRBD2,TRBJ2-1,TRBV19,CASSIRGLINEQFF,TGTGCCAGTAGTATACGGGGACTAATTAATGAGCAGTTCTTC
many,.,TRBJ2-3,TRBV27,CASSLRDLSTDTQYF,TGTGCCAGCAGTTTAAGGGACTTAAGCACAGATACGCAGTATTTT
.,TRBD2,TRBJ2-2,TRBV29-1,CSAILGLAGGAGELFF,TGCAGCGCTATACTCGGACTAGCGGGGGGGGCCGGGGAGCTGTTTTTT
.,.,TRBJ2-3,TRBV9,CASSARFTDTQYF,TGTGCCAGCAGCGCGCGCTTCACAGATACGCAGTATTTT
many,.,TRBJ1-1,TRBV30,CAARSAQLEAFF,TGTGCCGCGCGATCGGCCCAGCTGGAAGCTTTCTTT
.,.,TRBJ2-1,TRBV11-1,CASSLGGFTGRTNEQFF,TGTGCCAGCAGCTTAGGAGGTTTTACGGGAAGAACGAATGAGCAGTTCTTC
many,.,TRBJ2-7,TRBV6-2/TRBV6-3,CASSYRPYYEQYF,TGTGCCAGCAGTTACCGGCCGTACTACGAGCAGTACTTC
many,TRBD2,TRBJ2-2,TRBV5-1,CASSLNLAGNTGELFF,TGCGCCAGCAGCTTGAATCTAGCGGGAAACACCGGGGAGCTGTTTTTT
many,TRBD2,TRBJ2-1,TRBV7-3,CASSVGGPRNEQFF,TGTGCCAGCAGCGTGGGAGGGCCAAGGAATGAGCAGTTCTTC
few,.,TRBJ1-2,TRBV7-9,CASSLAPGPKRNYGYTF,TGTGCCAGCAGCTTAGCTCCGGGACCTAAGAGGAACTATGGCTACACCTTC
many,.,TRBJ1-5,TRBV12-3/TRBV12-4,CASRGGAGLQPQHF,TGTGCCAGCAGGGGGGGGGCAGGGCTTCAGCCCCAGCATTTT
many,.,TRBJ1-1,TRBV19,CAKTANTEAFF,TGTGCCAAGACCGCGAACACTGAAGCTTTCTTT
.,.,TRBJ2-1,TRBV20-1,CSASEGSYNEQFF,TGCAGTGCTAGTGAGGGCTCCTACAATGAGCAGTTCTTC
many,.,TRBJ2-3,TRBV7-2,CASSLRNRESTDTQYF,TGTGCCAGCAGCTTAAGAAACCGGGAGTCCACAGATACGCAGTATTTT
many,.,TRBJ1-3,TRBV27,CASSLSGAGNTIYF,TGTGCCAGCAGTTTATCGGGCGCGGGAAACACCATATATTTT
few,TRBD2,TRBJ2-7,TRBV11-1,CASSIRTRFTYEQYF,TGTGCCAGCAGCATAAGGACTAGATTTACCTACGAGCAGTACTTC
.,.,TRBJ1-1,TRBV18,CASSRRTESAAEAFF,TGTGCCAGCTCACGACGGACGGAATCTGCTGCTGAAGCTTTCTTT
few,TRBD2,TRBJ2-1,TRBV4-1,CATRSGIDTTYNEQFF,TGCGCCACCCGTAGCGGGATAGACACCACCTACAATGAGCAGTTCTTC
.,TRBD2,TRBJ2-5,TRBV5-6,CASSSQGLAGGPEETQYF,TGTGCCAGCAGCTCCCAGGGACTAGCGGGAGGGCCGGAGGAGACCCAGTACTTC
.,TRBD2,TRBJ2-1,TRBV7-9,CASSLVVTGGPRNEQFF,TGTGCCAGCAGCTTAGTGGTAACGGGAGGGCCCAGAAATGAGCAGTTCTTC
many,.,TRBJ2-5,TRBV4-1,CASSQVGASGETQYF,TGCGCCAGCAGCCAAGTGGGGGCGAGCGGGGAGACCCAGTACTTC
many,.,TRBJ2-7,TRBV28,CASSFAGLTYEQYF,TGTGCCAGCAGTTTTGCGGGACTGACCTACGAGCAGTACTTC
many,.,TRBJ1-2,TRBV12-3/TRBV12-4,CASSPGRNYGYTF,TGTGCCAGCAGCCCCGGCCGTAACTATGGCTACACCTTC
many,TRBD2,TRBJ2-4,TRBV6-1,CASSEARLLWGGIQYF,TGTGCCAGCAGTGAAGCGCGACTATTGTGGGGGGGCATTCAGTACTTC
few,TRBD2,TRBJ2-1,TRBV5-1,CASSLLVTSGINEQFF,TGCGCCAGCAGCTTGCTGGTGACTAGCGGGATAAATGAGCAGTTCTTC
many,.,TRBJ2-1,TRBV11-2,CASSPFGAAGPRSRSYNEQFF,TGTGCCAGCAGCCCTTTCGGTGCGGCGGGACCACGCAGTAGGTCCTACAATGAGCAGTTCTTC
.,.,TRBJ2-5,TRBV9,CASSQVISETQYF,TGTGCCAGCAGCCAAGTCATTTCGGAGACCCAGTACTTC
many,.,TRBJ1-5,TRBV3-1,CASSQDLGFGQPQHF,TGTGCCAGCAGCCAAGACCTCGGTTTTGGTCAGCCCCAGCATTTT
many,TRBD1,TRBJ1-2,TRBV19,CASSTPGQGDYGYTF,TGTGCCAGTAGTACCCCCGGACAGGGCGACTATGGCTACACCTTC
.,.,TRBJ1-2,TRBV25-1,CASSERGGAGYTF,TGTGCCAGCAGTGAACGTGGGGGGGCTGGCTACACCTTC
many,.,TRBJ2-3,TRBV5-1,CASTREFRTDTQYF,TGCGCCAGCACCCGGGAGTTCCGAACAGATACGCAGTATTTT
many,.,TRBJ1-6,TRBV30,CAWSPRPDSPLHF,TGTGCCTGGAGCCCCAGGCCGGATTCACCCCTCCACTTT
.,.,TRBJ1-1,TRBV12-3/TRBV12-4,CASRAGGEAFF,TGTGCCAGCAGGGCGGGGGGTGAAGCTTTCTTT
many,.,TRBJ2-1,TRBV11-2,CASSLARLYNEQFF,TGTGCCAGCAGCTTGGCGAGACTATACAATGAGCAGTTCTTC
many,.,TRBJ1-1,TRBV27,CASFWGKPNTEAFF,TGTGCCAGCTTCTGGGGGAAGCCGAACACTGAAGCTTTCTTT
many,TRBD1,TRBJ1-1,TRBV7-9,CASSPQGGTATEAFF,TGTGCCAGCAGCCCTCAGGGGGGAACGGCCACTGAAGCTTTCTTT
.,.,TRBJ1-1,TRBV3-1,CASSSLWGRGHTEAFF,TGTGCCAGCAGTTCCCTATGGGGCCGGGGGCACACTGAAGCTTTCTTT
.,.,TRBJ1-2,TRBV12-3/TRBV12-4,CASSTDRELLNYGYTF,TGTGCCAGCAGTACAGACCGGGAGCTACTCAACTATGGCTACACCTTC
.,TRBD2,TRBJ2-1,TRBV5-1,CASSFSGTSGRVQFF,TGCGCCAGCAGTTTCTCCGGGACTAGCGGGAGGGTGCAGTTCTTC
few,.,TRBJ2-5,TRBV20-1,CSASLTREETQYF,TGCAGTGCTAGCCTCACTAGGGAAGAGACCCAGTACTTC